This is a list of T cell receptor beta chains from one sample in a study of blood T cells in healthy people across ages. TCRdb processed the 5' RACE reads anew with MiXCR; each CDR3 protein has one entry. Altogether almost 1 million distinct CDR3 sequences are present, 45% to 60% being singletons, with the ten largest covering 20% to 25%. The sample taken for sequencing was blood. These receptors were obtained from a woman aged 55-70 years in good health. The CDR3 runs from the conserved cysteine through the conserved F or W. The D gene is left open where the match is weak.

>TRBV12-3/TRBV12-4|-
CASSFGNYGYTF
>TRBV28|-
CAISQQGRGTQYF
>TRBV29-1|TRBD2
CSVRSGSFYEQYF
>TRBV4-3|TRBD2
CASSHAGGDTDTQYF
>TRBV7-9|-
CASSLAGDPLHF
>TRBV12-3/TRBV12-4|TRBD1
CASSPVMDRRGGRKPQHF
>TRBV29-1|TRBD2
CSLAGVAQETQYF
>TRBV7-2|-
CASSRWTGGYTF
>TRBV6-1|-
CASRVVGGSGELFF
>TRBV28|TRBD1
CASSARQGWADTQYF
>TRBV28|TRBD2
CASSNGLADYNEQFF
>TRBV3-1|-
CASSRKVTTGSYEQYF
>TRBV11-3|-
CASSPGRLNTGELFF
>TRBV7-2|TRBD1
CASSLRTGQAANEKLFF
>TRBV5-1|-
CASSRTRTGELFF
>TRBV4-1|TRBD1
CASSPQGAGQETQYF
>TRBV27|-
CASSFSQGTPRDYEQYF
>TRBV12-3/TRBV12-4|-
CASSLGGSTDTQYF
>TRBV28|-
CASSLMGLGETQYF
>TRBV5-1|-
CASSLVWMSTQYF